These T cell receptor beta chains were read from a single sample in a study of cytomegalovirus exposure and HLA in healthy donors. Only in-frame clones appear in the TCRdb table, and some are missing; sequencing was by immunoSEQ multiplex PCR. Among 110,000 or so clones listed, approximately 69% were seen once. The specimen was PBMCs. The receptors were gathered from a man aged 25 to 45 in good health and CMV-seronegative. Each CDR3 is given with its conserved first and last residue. The order of the fields is clone size, D gene, V gene, J gene, CDR3 protein, CDR3 DNA. A D gene is named only where the DNA matches it firmly. Rows may omit the clone size; those that give it use once, few, many or a size class.

-	TRBD2	TRBV28	TRBJ2-7	CASSFGLDSYEQYF	TGTGCCAGCAGTTTTGGACTAGATTCCTACGAGCAGTACTTC
-	TRBD2	TRBV5-4	TRBJ2-3	CASSKGGTSGITDTQYF	TGTGCCAGCAGCAAAGGAGGGACTAGCGGGATCACAGATACGCAGTATTTT
-	TRBD1	TRBV28	TRBJ1-2	CASSRRQGAKVGYTF	TGTGCCAGCAGCCGGAGACAGGGGGCGAAGGTTGGCTACACCTTC
-	-	TRBV6-6	TRBJ1-2	CASSYTDNYGYTF	TGTGCCAGCAGTTACACAGATAACTATGGCTACACCTTC
few	-	TRBV11-3	TRBJ1-1	CASSLGRATEAFF	TGTGCCAGCAGCTTGGGCAGGGCCACTGAAGCTTTCTTT
once	-	TRBV7-9	TRBJ2-1	CASSPSEIPSNEQFF	TGTGCCAGCAGCCCCAGCGAGATCCCTAGCAATGAGCAGTTCTTC
-	-	TRBV7-9	TRBJ1-2	CAAGPGGLNYGYTF	TGTGCCGCGGGGCCGGGTGGTCTCAACTATGGCTACACCTTC
-	-	TRBV2	TRBJ1-2	CASTLAANYGYTF	TGTGCCAGCACCCTAGCGGCTAACTATGGCTACACCTTC
-	-	TRBV18	TRBJ1-3	CASSPAAAGNTIYF	TGTGCCAGCTCACCCGCCGCGGCTGGAAACACCATATATTTT
once	-	TRBV5-8	TRBJ1-1	CASSSSWGGPPEAFF	TGTGCCAGCAGCTCCTCGTGGGGGGGGCCCCCTGAAGCTTTCTTT
-	TRBD1	TRBV27	TRBJ2-7	CASRPGTGGREQYF	TGTGCCAGCAGACCTGGGACAGGGGGCAGGGAGCAGTACTTC
-	-	TRBV5-4	TRBJ2-5	CASSLDIYQETQYF	TGTGCCAGCAGCTTGGACATTTACCAAGAGACCCAGTACTTC
-	TRBD2	TRBV7-6	TRBJ2-5	CASSLPSGYQETQYF	TGTGCCAGCAGCTTACCTAGCGGGTACCAAGAGACCCAGTACTTC
-	-	TRBV28	TRBJ1-1	CASRISQTGGKGTGAFF	TGTGCCAGCAGAATATCCCAAACAGGAGGAAAGGGAACAGGGGCTTTCTTT
-	-	TRBV10-3	TRBJ2-7	CAISRDKRITYEQYF	TGTGCCATCAGCCGTGACAAAAGAATAACCTACGAGCAGTACTTC
-	-	TRBV13	TRBJ1-1	CASSHGRENTEAFF	TGTGCCAGCAGCCATGGACGGGAGAACACTGAAGCTTTCTTT
-	-	TRBV5-8	TRBJ1-5	CASSFQAGRHQPQHF	TGTGCCAGCAGCTTTCAGGCAGGGAGGCATCAGCCCCAGCATTTT